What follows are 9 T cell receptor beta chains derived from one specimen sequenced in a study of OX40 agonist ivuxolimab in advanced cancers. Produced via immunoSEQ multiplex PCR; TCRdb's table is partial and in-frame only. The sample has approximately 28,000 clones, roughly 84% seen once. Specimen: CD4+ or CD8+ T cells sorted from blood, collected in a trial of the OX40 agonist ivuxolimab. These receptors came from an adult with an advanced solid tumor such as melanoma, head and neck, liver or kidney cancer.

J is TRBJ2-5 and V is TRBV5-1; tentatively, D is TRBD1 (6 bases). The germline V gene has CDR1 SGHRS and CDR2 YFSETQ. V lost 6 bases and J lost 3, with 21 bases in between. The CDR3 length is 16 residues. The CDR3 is CASTPYRDTPKETQYF. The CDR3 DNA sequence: TGCGCCAGCACCCCCTACCGGGACACACCAAAAGAGACCCAGTACTTC.

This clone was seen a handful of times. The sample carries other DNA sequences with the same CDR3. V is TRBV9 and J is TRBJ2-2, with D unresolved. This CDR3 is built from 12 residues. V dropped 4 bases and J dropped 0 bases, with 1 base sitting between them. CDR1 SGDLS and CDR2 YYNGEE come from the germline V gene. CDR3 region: CASSPNTGELFF. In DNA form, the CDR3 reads TGTGCCAGCAGCCCGAACACCGGGGAGCTGTTTTTT.

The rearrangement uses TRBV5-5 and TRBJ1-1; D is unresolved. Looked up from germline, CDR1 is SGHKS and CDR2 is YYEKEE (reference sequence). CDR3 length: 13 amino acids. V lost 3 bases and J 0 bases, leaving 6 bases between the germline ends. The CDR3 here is CASSSDLNTEAFF. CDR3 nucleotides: TGTGCCAGCAGCTCCGATCTGAACACTGAAGCTTTCTTT.

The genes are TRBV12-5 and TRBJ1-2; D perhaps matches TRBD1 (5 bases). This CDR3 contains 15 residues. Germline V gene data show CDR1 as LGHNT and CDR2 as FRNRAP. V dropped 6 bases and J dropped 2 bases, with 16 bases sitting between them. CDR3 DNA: TGTGCTAGTGGCCCGGGCGACAGATTAAACTATGGCTACACCTTC. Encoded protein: CASGPGDRLNYGYTF.

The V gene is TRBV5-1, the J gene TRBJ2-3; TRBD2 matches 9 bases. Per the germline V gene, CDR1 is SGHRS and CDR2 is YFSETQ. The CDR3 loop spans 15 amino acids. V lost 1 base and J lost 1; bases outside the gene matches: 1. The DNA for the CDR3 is TGCGCCAGCAGCTTGCAGCGGGGGGGCACAGATACGCAGTATTTT. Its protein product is CASSLQRGGTDTQYF. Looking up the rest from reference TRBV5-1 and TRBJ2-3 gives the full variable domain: KAGVTQTPRYLIKTRGQQVTLSCSPISGHRSVSWYQQTPGQGLQFLFEYFSETQRNKGNFPGRFSGRQFSNSRSEMNVSTLELGDSALYLCASSLQRGGTDTQYFGPGTRLTVL.

CDR3 region: CGTGGANNEQFF. Here the CDR3 DNA reads TGTGGTACAGGGGGGGCCAACAATGAGCAGTTCTTC. The chain joins TRBV7-9 to TRBJ2-1, with D maybe TRBD1 (8 bases). Germline V CDR1 and CDR2: SEHNR, FQNEAQ (reference sequence). The CDR3 length is 12 residues.

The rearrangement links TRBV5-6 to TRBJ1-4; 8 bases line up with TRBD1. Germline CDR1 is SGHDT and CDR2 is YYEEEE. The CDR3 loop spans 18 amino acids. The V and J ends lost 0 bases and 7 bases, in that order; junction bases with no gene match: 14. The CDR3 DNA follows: TGTGCCAGCAGCTTGGGTCGGACAGGGTTACATTGGCGTGAAAAACTGTTTTTT. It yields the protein CASSLGRTGLHWREKLFF.

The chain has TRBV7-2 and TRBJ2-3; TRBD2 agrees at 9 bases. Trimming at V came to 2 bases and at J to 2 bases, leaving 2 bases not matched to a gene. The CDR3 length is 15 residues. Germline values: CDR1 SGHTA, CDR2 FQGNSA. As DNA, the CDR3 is TGTGCCAGCAGCTTAATAGCGGGAGACACAGATACGCAGTATTTT. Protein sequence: CASSLIAGDTDTQYF.

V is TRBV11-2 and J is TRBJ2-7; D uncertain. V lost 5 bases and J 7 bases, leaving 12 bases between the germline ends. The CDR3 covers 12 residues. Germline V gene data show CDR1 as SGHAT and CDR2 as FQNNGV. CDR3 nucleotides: TGTGCCAGCAGCCCCGCCTCGCGGGAGCAGTACTTC. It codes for CASSPASREQYF.